The 25 T cell receptor beta chains given below trace back to one sample, sequenced in a study of OX40 agonist ivuxolimab in advanced cancers. Here immunoSEQ multiplex PCR was the method, and the copy in TCRdb shows in-frame clones only, minus some. This table holds about 44,000 clones, roughly nine tenths found once. Specimen: CD4+ or CD8+ T cells sorted from blood, collected in a trial of the OX40 agonist ivuxolimab. Receptors were obtained from an adult with an advanced solid tumor such as melanoma, head and neck, liver or kidney cancer.

The DNA of the CDR3 is TGCGCCAGCAGCCGCTCGAGACTAGCGGGAGCCGGGGAGCTGTTTTTT. It encodes CASSRSRLAGAGELFF. The chain couples TRBV4-1 to TRBJ2-2, with 12 bases identical to TRBD2. The ends lost 4 bases at V and 6 bases at J; junction bases unmatched: 6. Germline assignment: CDR1 MGHRA and CDR2 YSYEKL. The CDR3 length is 16 residues.

The V call is TRBV13, the J call TRBJ2-7; 13 bases fit TRBD2. The V gene end was trimmed by 5 bases and the J gene end by 4 bases; junction bases not matched to a gene: 5. Per germline, CDR1 PRHDT and CDR2 FYEKMQ (reference sequence). The CDR3 runs to 15 residues. DNA of the CDR3: TGTGCCAGCAGCCACGGGACTAGCGGGATATACGAGCAGTACTTC. It is translated as CASSHGTSGIYEQYF.

The table lists this clone with a count of one. The chain combines TRBV14 with TRBJ2-1; D is possibly TRBD2 (6 bases). Trimming left V 1 base short and J 6 bases short, with 10 bases between. Germline CDR1 reads SGHDN; CDR2 reads FVKESK. The CDR3 has 14 residues. The CDR3 DNA reads as TGTGCCAGCAGCCAAGTGGAGGGAGTCAATGAGCAGTTCTTC. It encodes CASSQVEGVNEQFF.

This chain connects TRBV4-3 to TRBJ2-5; 8 nucleotides line up with TRBD2. V shed 5 bases, J shed 5 bases, and the junction held 7 bases outside the gene matches. The CDR3 has 14 residues. The V gene's germline CDR1 is LGHNA and CDR2 YSLEER. CDR3 coding DNA: TGCGCCAGCAGCATTGGGACTAGTTGGGAGACCCAGTACTTC. Translated: CASSIGTSWETQYF.

This clone has more than one count but fewer than ten. The V and J genes are TRBV13 and TRBJ2-3; TRBD2 might be the D (7 bases). V lost 2 bases and J 1 base, leaving 13 bases between the germline ends. Germline V gives CDR1 PRHDT, CDR2 FYEKMQ (reference sequence). The CDR3 spans 16 residues. For the CDR3, the DNA is TGTGCCAGCAGCTTAACTGGGAGGGGGGGCACAGATACGCAGTATTTT. The encoded protein is CASSLTGRGGTDTQYF. Based on the CDR3 plus reference TRBV13 and TRBJ2-3, the full variable domain is AAGVIQSPRHLIKEKRETATLKCYPIPRHDTVYWYQQGPGQDPQFLISFYEKMQSDKGSIPDRFSAQQFSDYHSELNMSSLELGDSALYFCASSLTGRGGTDTQYFGPGTRLTVL.

CDR3 in DNA: TGCGCCAGCAGCCAAGGACGGTCTAGCGGGAGAGCTTGGAATGAGCAGTTCTTC. It yields the protein CASSQGRSSGRAWNEQFF. The chain combines TRBV4-1 with TRBJ2-1; the match to TRBD2 covers 10 bases. The CDR3 consists of 18 residues. Germline V gene sequence: CDR1 MGHRA, CDR2 YSYEKL. V lost 1 base and J lost 7; bases outside the gene matches: 13.

The J gene is TRBJ2-1, the V gene TRBV30; 8 bases map to TRBD1. The germline CDR1 and CDR2 sequences are GTSNPN and SVGIG (reference sequence). The CDR3 length is 11 residues. V dropped 5 bases and J dropped 6; count of bases not matched to a gene: 0. The CDR3 protein is CAWDRGNEQFF. DNA of the CDR3: TGTGCCTGGGACAGGGGCAATGAGCAGTTCTTC.

The CDR3 region has the DNA TGTGCCAGAAAAAACGGGACCTCCTACGAGCAGTACTTC. This translates into CARKNGTSYEQYF. The chain is built from TRBV5-3 and TRBJ2-7; tentatively, D is TRBD1 or TRBD2 (5 bases each). TRBV5-3 belongs to the ORF category, with a function that is uncertain. Trimming removed 6 bases at V and 0 bases at J, with 10 bases between. The CDR3 length is 13 residues.

The chain employs TRBV29-1 and TRBJ2-1, with TRBD2 identical over 12 bases. After removal of 6 bases from V and 0 bases from J, the junction contained 3 bases not matched to a gene. In germline, CDR1 is SQVTM, CDR2 ANQGSEA. CDR3 size: 15 residues. CDR3 protein: CSVLAGGSSYNEQFF. The CDR3 coding sequence is TGCAGCGTACTAGCGGGGGGATCCTCCTACAATGAGCAGTTCTTC.

V usage is TRBV27 and J usage is TRBJ1-6; 9 positions agree with TRBD1. The CDR3 covers 15 residues. CDR1 and CDR2 (germline): MNHEY, SMNVEV (reference sequence). Losses at the gene ends were 6 bases for V and 10 bases for J; bases not matched to a gene: 10. The CDR3 loop reads CASSYRGQGHSPLHF. CDR3 DNA: TGTGCCAGCAGCTACCGGGGACAGGGACACTCACCCCTCCACTTT.

The chain carries TRBV7-9 and TRBJ1-1; D ambiguous. CDR1 and CDR2 (germline): SEHNR, FQNEAQ (reference sequence). There are 13 residues in the CDR3. V gave up 5 bases and J gave up 11 bases, with 18 bases separating them. The CDR3 DNA is TGTGCCAGCAGCCTCCTTGTAGGACCAGACGCTTTCTTT. Encoded protein: CASSLLVGPDAFF. Variable domain in full (rest from reference TRBV7-9 and TRBJ1-1): DTGVSQNPRHKITKRGQNVTFRCDPISEHNRLYWYRQTLGQGPEFLTYFQNEAQLEKSRLLSDRFSAERPKGSFSTLEIQRTEQGDSAMYLCASSLLVGPDAFFGQGTRLTVV.

This chain connects TRBV6-5 to TRBJ2-7; 9 bases fit TRBD1. The V segment lost 5 bases and the J segment 6 bases; nucleotides outside the gene matches: 5. The CDR3 loop spans 13 amino acids. CDR1 and CDR2 (germline): MNHEY, SVGAGI. CDR3 sequence (DNA): TGTGCCAGCAGTATCGGACAGGGGAGCGAGCAGTACTTC. Its protein product is CASSIGQGSEQYF.

The J gene is TRBJ2-5, the V gene TRBV7-2; D call uncertain. Germline V gene data show CDR1 as SGHTA and CDR2 as FQGNSA. The CDR3 is 14 amino acids. Between the trimmed V and J ends, which lost 4 bases and 5 bases, there was a span of 14 bases. The CDR3 sequence is CASSSSHRAETQYF. As DNA, the CDR3 is TGTGCCAGCAGCTCAAGCCACAGAGCCGAGACCCAGTACTTC.

The V gene is TRBV11-2, the J gene TRBJ1-4, with 7 bases lining up with TRBD1. The CDR3 totals 13 residues. The germline CDR1 and CDR2 sequences are SGHAT and FQNNGV. Germline trimming cut 8 bases from V and 4 bases from J; bases unmatched to any gene: 4. CDR3 loop: CASARQGNEKLFF. CDR3 DNA: TGTGCCAGCGCCCGACAGGGTAATGAAAAACTGTTTTTT.

The chain has TRBV28 and TRBJ2-3, with 10 positions matching TRBD2. J was trimmed by 2 bases and V by 5 bases; bases with no gene match: 4. Germline CDR1 and CDR2: MDHEN and SYDVKM. This CDR3 spans 15 amino acids. The CDR3 here is CASSLAGEDTDTQYF. CDR3 coding DNA: TGTGCCAGCAGTCTAGCGGGAGAGGACACAGATACGCAGTATTTT.

V gene TRBV7-8 combines with J gene TRBJ2-1, with D uncertain. CDR1 is SGHVS, CDR2 FQNEAQ, per germline. The CDR3 is 13 residues long. Trimming left V 1 base short and J 4 bases short, with 5 bases between. CDR3 in DNA: TGTGCCAGCAGCTTAGACTTATACAATGAGCAGTTCTTC. This translates into CASSLDLYNEQFF.

The rearrangement uses TRBV7-8 and TRBJ1-2, with a possible D match to TRBD1 (5 bases). Germline assignment: CDR1 SGHVS and CDR2 FQNEAQ. The CDR3 consists of 15 residues. The V gene lost 0 bases and the J gene lost 0 bases, with 8 bases spanning the gap. DNA of the CDR3: TGTGCCAGCAGCTTAGCGGGAGGGGCTAACTATGGCTACACCTTC. It codes for CASSLAGGANYGYTF.

The chain links TRBV19 to TRBJ1-1, with 8 bases fitting TRBD1. Germline V gives CDR1 LNHDA, CDR2 SQIVND (reference sequence). V lost 4 bases and J lost 5; bases outside the gene matches: 9. The CDR3 contains 15 residues. The CDR3 coding sequence is TGTGCCAGTAGTACCTACAGACAGGGGAAGACTGAAGCTTTCTTT. This translates into CASSTYRQGKTEAFF.

In its sample, this clone was seen once. The J gene is TRBJ2-3, the V gene TRBV9, with a possible D match to TRBD2 (6 bases). The ends were cut back, 0 bases at V and 5 bases at J, with 13 bases in the middle. CDR3 length equals 15 residues. CDR1 is SGDLS, CDR2 YYNGEE, per germline. CDR3 sequence reads: CASSVVGGERDTQYF. In DNA, the CDR3 is TGTGCCAGCAGCGTAGTTGGCGGGGAACGAGATACGCAGTATTTT.

This chain links TRBV19 with TRBJ2-1, with TRBD2 identical over 9 bases. Germline V gene data show CDR1 as LNHDA and CDR2 as SQIVND (reference sequence). With 5 bases clipped from V and 0 bases from J, the junction kept 2 bases outside the gene matches. This CDR3 comprises 15 residues. CDR3 amino acids: CASSVSGSSYNEQFF. CDR3 bases: TGTGCCAGTAGTGTTAGCGGGAGCTCCTACAATGAGCAGTTCTTC. The variable domain in full, with the rest retrieved from reference TRBV19 and TRBJ2-1, is DGGITQSPKYLFRKEGQNVTLSCEQNLNHDAMYWYRQDPGQGLRLIYYSQIVNDFQKGDIAEGYSVSREKKESFPLTVTSAQKNPTAFYLCASSVSGSSYNEQFFGPGTRLTVL.

The J gene is TRBJ2-6, the V gene TRBV6-1; TRBD1 is a possible D gene (6 bases). Germline V gives CDR1 MNHNS, CDR2 SASEGT. The germline V and J ends were trimmed by 0 bases and 3 bases, with 12 bases remaining between them. The CDR3 has 17 amino acids. The CDR3 sequence is CASSEAGTFDGANVLTF. The CDR3 coding sequence is TGTGCCAGCAGTGAAGCCGGGACATTTGATGGGGCCAACGTCCTGACTTTC.

Details on this clone: The final CDR3 position lacks the conserved phenylalanine or tryptophan, pointing to a likely read error. The gene calls are TRBV19 and TRBJ2-7; 12 bases match TRBD1. J lost 6 bases, V lost 8 bases, and 8 bases had no gene match. The CDR3 has 14 amino acids. Per the germline V gene, CDR1 is LNHDA and CDR2 is SQIVND (reference sequence). In nucleotides, the CDR3 is TGTGCCAGTTCCCCGGGACAGGGGGCGTCCGAGCAGTACCTC. Amino acid sequence: CASSPGQGASEQYL.

This sequence joins TRBV11-2 and TRBJ2-7; D ambiguous. The V and J ends lost 4 bases and 3 bases respectively, with 16 bases between them. Germline V CDR1 and CDR2: SGHAT, FQNNGV. CDR3 length: 15 amino acids. CDR3 DNA sequence: TGTGCCAGCAGCTCGGAAATCGGAGCTAACTACGAGCAGTACTTC. Translated: CASSSEIGANYEQYF.

The J gene is TRBJ2-7, the V gene TRBV29-1; TRBD2 might be the D (5 bases). The CDR3 consists of 15 residues. Germline CDR1 SQVTM, CDR2 ANQGSEA. Deletions cut 0 bases from V and 6 bases from J, with 18 bases between. The DNA for the CDR3 is TGCAGCGTTGAAGATCGTGAGCGGCACGTTGGCGAGCAGTACTTC. Its translation is CSVEDRERHVGEQYF.

This sequence joins TRBV7-2 and TRBJ2-7; possibly TRBD2 for D (6 bases). This CDR3 has 16 residues. Per germline, CDR1 SGHTA and CDR2 FQGNSA. Trimming took off 5 bases at V and 3 bases at J, with 20 bases between the two ends. CDR3 residues: CASSPGGGGVGYEQYF. CDR3 sequence (DNA): TGTGCCAGCAGCCCCGGGGGAGGCGGCGTGGGCTACGAGCAGTACTTC.